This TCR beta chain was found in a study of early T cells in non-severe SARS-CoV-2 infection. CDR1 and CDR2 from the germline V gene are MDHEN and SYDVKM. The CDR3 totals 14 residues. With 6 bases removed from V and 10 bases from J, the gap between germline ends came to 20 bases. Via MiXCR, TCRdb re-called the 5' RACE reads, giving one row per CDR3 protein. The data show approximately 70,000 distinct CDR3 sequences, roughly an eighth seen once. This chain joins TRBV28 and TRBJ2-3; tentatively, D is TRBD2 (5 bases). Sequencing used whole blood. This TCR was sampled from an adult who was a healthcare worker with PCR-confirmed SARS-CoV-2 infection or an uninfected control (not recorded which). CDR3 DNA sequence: TGTGCCAGCAGGGGAGAGTTAACCCCCAAGGCGCAGTATTTT. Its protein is CASRGELTPKAQYF.